This T cell receptor beta chain was observed in a study of T cells in Graves' hyperthyroidism and ophthalmopathy. Whole-study findings and limits: Model-based prediction identified ophthalmopathy a median about 6.8 months prior to its onset. Ophthalmopathy and stable hyperthyroidism were separated by a 13 V-J model.

With 5 bases clipped from V and 5 bases from J, the junction kept 6 bases outside the gene matches. Per germline, CDR1 SGHTA and CDR2 FQGNSA. The CDR3 spans 16 residues. The CDR3 regions of TCR beta were amplified from RNA transcripts. The TCR CDR3 first-round RT-PCR relied on the HTBI primer set. TCRdb passed the multiplex PCR reads through MiXCR, listing each CDR3 protein once. The table has roughly 500,000 distinct CDR3 sequences, 46% seen once. Points on this clonotype: What it binds is unknown.

The sequencing sample was made of peripheral blood or thyroid tissue (not recorded which). This chain joins TRBV7-2 and TRBJ2-5; TRBD2 aligns across 15 bases. The sequence was collected from an adult woman with Graves' disease, either hyperthyroidism or ophthalmopathy (not recorded which). CDR3 residues: CASSPGLAGGWETQYF. CDR3 bases: TGTGCCAGCAGCCCCGGACTAGCGGGAGGGTGGGAGACCCAGTACTTC.